This T cell receptor beta chain was identified during a study of lymphopenia after photon versus proton radiotherapy. General study results and limits: Better survival with proton therapy was suggested as possible, not demonstrated. Larger post-nadir TCR diversity loss correlated inversely with survival in deceased patients. Oligoclonal CD8+ Temra expansion after nadir drove photon patients' diversity drop.

As to this clone: Antigen: not known.

Assay used: immunoSEQ multiplex PCR; TCRdb lists only in-frame clones, some missing. The sample records 40,000 to 55,000 clones, around 90% being singletons. The material sequenced was peripheral blood, taken from a patient treated with photon-based radiotherapy. The clonotype was recovered from a middle-aged woman with cholangiocarcinoma.

For the CDR3, the DNA is TGTGCCAGCAGTTTTCTGATGCAGGGAAACTCCTACGAGCAGTACTTC. Encoded protein: CASSFLMQGNSYEQYF. This sequence joins TRBV27 and TRBJ2-7; D may be TRBD1 (5 bases). Per germline, CDR1 MNHEY and CDR2 SMNVEV (reference sequence). This CDR3 region has 16 residues. V was clipped by 3 bases and J by 0 bases, with 15 bases between them.